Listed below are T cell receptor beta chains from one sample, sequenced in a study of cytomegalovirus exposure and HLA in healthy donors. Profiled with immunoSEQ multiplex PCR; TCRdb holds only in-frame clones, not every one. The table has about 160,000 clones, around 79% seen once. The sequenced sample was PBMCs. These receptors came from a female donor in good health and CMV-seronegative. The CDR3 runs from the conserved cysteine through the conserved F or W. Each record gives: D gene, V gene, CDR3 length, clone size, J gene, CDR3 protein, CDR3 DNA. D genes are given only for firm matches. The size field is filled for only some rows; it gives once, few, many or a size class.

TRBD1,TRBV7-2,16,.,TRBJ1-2,CASSLARPDRHYGYTF,TGTGCCAGCAGCTTAGCGCGCCCGGACAGGCACTATGGCTACACCTTC
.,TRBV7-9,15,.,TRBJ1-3,CASSPFTGTGNTIYF,TGTGCCAGCAGCCCCTTTACAGGGACTGGAAACACCATATATTTT
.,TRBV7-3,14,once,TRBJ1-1,CASSTGPVNTEAFF,TGTGCCAGCAGCACAGGGCCCGTGAACACTGAAGCCTTCTTT
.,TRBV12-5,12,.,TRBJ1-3,CASGPPGNTIYF,TGTGCTAGTGGTCCCCCGGGAAACACCATATATTTT
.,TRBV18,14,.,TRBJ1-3,CASSSGSSGNTIYF,TGTGCCAGCTCCTCCGGGAGCTCTGGAAACACCATATATTTT
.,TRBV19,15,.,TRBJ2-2,CASGRDRLNTGELFF,TGTGCCAGTGGTAGAGACAGGCTGAACACCGGGGAGCTGTTTTTT
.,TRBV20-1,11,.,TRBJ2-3,CSARPGDTQYF,TGCAGTGCTAGACCCGGGGATACGCAGTATTTT
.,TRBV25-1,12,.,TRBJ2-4,CASSGYRNIQYF,TGTGCCAGCAGTGGGTACAGAAACATTCAGTACTTC
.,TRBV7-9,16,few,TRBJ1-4,CASSLGTGQRNEKLFF,TGTGCCAGCAGCTTAGGAACCGGACAGCGTAATGAAAAACTGTTTTTT
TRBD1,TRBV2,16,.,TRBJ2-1,CASSEGQGNSYNEQFF,TGTGCCAGCAGTGAAGGACAGGGCAACTCCTACAATGAGCAGTTCTTC
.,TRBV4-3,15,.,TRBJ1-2,CASSQDPPAPHGYTF,TGCGCCAGCAGCCAAGATCCCCCAGCGCCTCATGGCTACACCTTC
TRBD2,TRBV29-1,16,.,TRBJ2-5,CSVEETGLAGGGTQYF,TGCAGCGTTGAAGAAACGGGACTAGCGGGGGGCGGGACCCAGTACTTC
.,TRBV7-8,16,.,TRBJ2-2,CASSVREAGNTGELFF,TGTGCCAGCAGCGTCCGGGAAGCGGGCAACACCGGGGAGCTGTTTTTT
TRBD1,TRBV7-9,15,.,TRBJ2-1,CASRPDRGLYNEQFF,TGTGCCAGCAGACCCGACAGGGGGCTTTACAATGAGCAGTTCTTC
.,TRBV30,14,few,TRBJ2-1,CAWSTEAGSVGQFF,TGTGCCTGGAGTACGGAGGCGGGTAGCGTAGGGCAGTTCTTC
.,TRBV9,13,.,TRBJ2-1,CASSGRAYNEQFF,TGTGCCAGCAGCGGGAGGGCATACAATGAGCAGTTCTTC
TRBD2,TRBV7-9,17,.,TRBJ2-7,CASGPRLAGATTYEQYF,TGTGCCAGCGGCCCTCGACTAGCGGGAGCCACAACCTACGAGCAGTACTTC
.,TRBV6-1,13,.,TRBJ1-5,CASSEVGDQPQHF,TGTGCCAGCAGTGAAGTCGGGGATCAGCCCCAGCATTTT
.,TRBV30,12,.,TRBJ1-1,CAWRFGNTEAFF,TGTGCCTGGAGGTTCGGGAACACTGAAGCTTTCTTT
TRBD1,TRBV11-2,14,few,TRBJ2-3,CASSWDSGTDTQYF,TGTGCCAGCAGTTGGGACAGTGGCACAGATACGCAGTATTTT
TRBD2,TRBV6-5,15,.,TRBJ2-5,CASSQTGTSGSKQYF,TGTGCCAGCAGTCAAACCGGGACTAGCGGGAGTAAGCAGTACTTC
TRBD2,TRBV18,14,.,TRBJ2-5,CASSFVGGFETQYF,TGTGCCAGCTCCTTCGTCGGGGGGTTCGAGACCCAGTACTTC
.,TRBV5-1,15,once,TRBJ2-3,CASSFDGDTTDTQYF,TGCGCCAGCAGCTTTGATGGGGACACCACAGATACGCAGTATTTT
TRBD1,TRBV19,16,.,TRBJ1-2,CASTPPGTGFSYGYTF,TGTGCCAGTACTCCACCAGGGACAGGCTTTTCCTATGGCTACACCTTC
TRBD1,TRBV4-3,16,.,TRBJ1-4,CASSQAGYRGNEKLFF,TGCGCCAGCAGCCAAGCGGGTTACAGGGGAAATGAAAAACTGTTTTTT
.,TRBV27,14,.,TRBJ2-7,CASSLGRGFDEQYF,TGTGCCAGCAGTTTAGGCAGGGGTTTCGACGAGCAGTACTTC
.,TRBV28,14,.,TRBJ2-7,CASSLPQGAYEQYF,TGTGCCAGCAGTCTACCACAGGGAGCATACGAGCAGTACTTC
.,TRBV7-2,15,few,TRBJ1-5,CASSTNRADNQPQHF,TGTGCCAGCAGCACTAACAGGGCCGATAATCAGCCCCAGCATTTT
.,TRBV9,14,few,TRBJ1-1,CASSGGHWNTEAFF,TGTGCCAGCAGCGGGGGACACTGGAACACTGAAGCTTTCTTT
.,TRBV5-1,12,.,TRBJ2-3,CASRIGTDTQYF,TGCGCCAGCAGAATCGGCACAGATACGCAGTATTTT
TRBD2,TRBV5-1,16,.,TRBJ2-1,CASSLGAAGGRWEQFF,TGCGCCAGCAGCTTGGGAGCGGCGGGGGGGCGTTGGGAGCAGTTCTTC
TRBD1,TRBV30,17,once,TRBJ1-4,CAWAPGQGATANEKLFF,TGTGCCTGGGCCCCGGGACAGGGGGCGACGGCTAATGAAAAACTGTTTTTT
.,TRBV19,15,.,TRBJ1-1,CASSILRLARTEAFF,TGTGCCAGTAGTATCCTGCGTCTAGCGAGAACTGAAGCTTTCTTT
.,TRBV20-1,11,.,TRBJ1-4,CRGGAGEKLFF,TGCAGGGGGGGGGCGGGTGAAAAACTGTTTTTT
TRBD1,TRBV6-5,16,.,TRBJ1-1,CASSYCGPGGEGEAFF,TGTGCCAGCAGTTACTGCGGGCCAGGGGGCGAGGGTGAAGCTTTCTTT
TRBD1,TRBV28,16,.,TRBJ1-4,CASSSRDSLTNEKLFF,TGTGCCAGCAGTTCCCGGGACAGCCTGACTAATGAAAAACTGTTTTTT